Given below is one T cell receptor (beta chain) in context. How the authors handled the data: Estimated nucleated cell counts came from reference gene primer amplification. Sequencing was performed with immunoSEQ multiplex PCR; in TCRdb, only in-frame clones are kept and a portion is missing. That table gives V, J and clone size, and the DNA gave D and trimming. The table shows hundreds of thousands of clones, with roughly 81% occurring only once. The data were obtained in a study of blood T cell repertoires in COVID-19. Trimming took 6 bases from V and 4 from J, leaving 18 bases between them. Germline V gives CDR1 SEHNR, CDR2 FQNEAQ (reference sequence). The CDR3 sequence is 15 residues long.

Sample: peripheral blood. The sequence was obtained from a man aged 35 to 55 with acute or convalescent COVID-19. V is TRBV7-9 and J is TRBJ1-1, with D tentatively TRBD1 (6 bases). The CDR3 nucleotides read TGTGCCAGCAGACCCCTAGGTATGACAGGCACTGAAGCTTTCTTT. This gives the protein CASRPLGMTGTEAFF.